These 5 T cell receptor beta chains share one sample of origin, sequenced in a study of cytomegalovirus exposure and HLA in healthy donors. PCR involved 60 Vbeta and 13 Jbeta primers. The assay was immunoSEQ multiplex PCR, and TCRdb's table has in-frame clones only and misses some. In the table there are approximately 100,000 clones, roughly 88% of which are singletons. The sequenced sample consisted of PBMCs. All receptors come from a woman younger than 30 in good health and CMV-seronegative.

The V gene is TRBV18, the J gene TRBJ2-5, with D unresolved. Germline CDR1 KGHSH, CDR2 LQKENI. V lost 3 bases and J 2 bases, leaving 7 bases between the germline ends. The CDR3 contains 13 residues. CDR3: CASSPGQQETQYF. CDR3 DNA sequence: TGTGCCAGCTCACCCGGTCAACAAGAGACCCAGTACTTC.

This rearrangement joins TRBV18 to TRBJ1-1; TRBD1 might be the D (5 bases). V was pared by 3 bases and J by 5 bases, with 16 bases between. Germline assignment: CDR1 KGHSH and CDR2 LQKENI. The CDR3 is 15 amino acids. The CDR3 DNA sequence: TGTGCCAGCTCACCGGACGTCGGGGGGGAGACTGAAGCTTTCTTT. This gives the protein CASSPDVGGETEAFF.

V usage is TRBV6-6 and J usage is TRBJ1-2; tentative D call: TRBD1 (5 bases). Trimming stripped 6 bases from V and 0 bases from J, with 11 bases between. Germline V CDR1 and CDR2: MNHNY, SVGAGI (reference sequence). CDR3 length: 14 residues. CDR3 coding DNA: TGTGCCAGCAGATCCGACAGAACTAACTATGGCTACACCTTC. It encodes CASRSDRTNYGYTF.

CDR3 in amino acids: CSGGQGIYEQYF. The CDR3, as DNA: TGCAGCGGGGGACAGGGTATCTACGAGCAGTACTTC. The chain combines TRBV29-1 with TRBJ2-7, with 9 bases aligning to TRBD1. CDR3 length: 12 amino acids. The germline gives CDR1 SQVTM, CDR2 ANQGSEA. With 7 bases clipped from V and 3 bases from J, the junction kept 4 bases outside the gene matches.

CDR3 in amino acids: CASSQGTDFNEQFF. In DNA form, the CDR3 reads TGCGCCAGCAGCCAAGGGACAGACTTCAATGAGCAGTTCTTC. This rearrangement joins TRBV4-3 to TRBJ2-1; D possibly corresponds to TRBD1 (6 bases). The ends were cut back, 1 base at V and 6 bases at J, with 10 bases in the middle. This CDR3 comprises 14 residues. Germline V CDR1 and CDR2: LGHNA, YSLEER.